Given below is one T cell receptor beta chain in context. The junction does not match germline at one end; this may be a read error. The sample belongs to a study of T cell changes during pregnancy in multiple sclerosis. This CDR3 is 18 amino acids long. Germline CDR1 reads SSHAT; CDR2 reads FNYEAQ (reference sequence). Only in-frame clones appear in the TCRdb table, and some are missing; sequencing was by immunoSEQ multiplex PCR. The sample contains some 31,000 clones, roughly nine tenths of which appear only once. The sample here was CD8+ T cells from peripheral blood mononuclear cells, taken in the second trimester of pregnancy. The source is a female donor in good health, enrolled as a control in a pregnancy study. The chain employs TRBV7-7 and TRBJ1-5; a possible D gene is TRBD1 (5 bases). CDR3: CASSETVDSNYSNQPQHF. The CDR3 bases are TGTGCTAGCAGCGAGACCGTAGACAGTAATTATAGCAATCAGCCCCAGCATTTT.